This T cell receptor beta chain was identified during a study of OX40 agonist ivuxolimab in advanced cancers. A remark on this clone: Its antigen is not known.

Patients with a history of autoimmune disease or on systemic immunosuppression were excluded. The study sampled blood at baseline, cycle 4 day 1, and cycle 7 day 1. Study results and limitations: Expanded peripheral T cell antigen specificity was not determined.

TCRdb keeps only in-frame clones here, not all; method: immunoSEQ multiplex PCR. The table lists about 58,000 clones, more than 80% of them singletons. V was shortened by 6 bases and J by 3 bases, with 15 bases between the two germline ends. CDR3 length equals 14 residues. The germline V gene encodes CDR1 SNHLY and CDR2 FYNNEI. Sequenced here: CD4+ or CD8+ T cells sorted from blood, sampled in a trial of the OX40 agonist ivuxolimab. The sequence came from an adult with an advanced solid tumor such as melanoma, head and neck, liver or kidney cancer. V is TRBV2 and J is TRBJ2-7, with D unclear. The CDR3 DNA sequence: TGTGCCAGCAGAAGGGCTGACACCGGCTACGAGCAGTACTTC. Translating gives CASRRADTGYEQYF. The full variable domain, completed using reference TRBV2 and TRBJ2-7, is EPEVTQTPSHQVTQMGQEVILRCVPISNHLYFYWYRQILGQKVEFLVSFYNNEISEKSEIFDDQFSVERPDGSNFTLKIRSTKLEDSAMYFCASRRADTGYEQYFGPGTRLTVT.